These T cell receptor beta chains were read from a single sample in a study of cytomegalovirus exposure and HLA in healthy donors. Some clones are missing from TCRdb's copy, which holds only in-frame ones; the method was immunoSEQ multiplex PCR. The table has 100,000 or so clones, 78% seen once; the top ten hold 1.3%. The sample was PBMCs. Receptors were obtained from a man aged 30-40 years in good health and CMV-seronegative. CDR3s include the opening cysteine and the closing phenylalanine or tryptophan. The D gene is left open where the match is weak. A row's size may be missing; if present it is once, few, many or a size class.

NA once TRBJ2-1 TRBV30 CAWSVSGVGEQFF TGTGCCTGGAGTGTGTCGGGAGTGGGCGAACAGTTCTTC
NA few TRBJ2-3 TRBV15 CATSAGAADTQYF TGTGCCACCAGTGCGGGGGCTGCAGATACGCAGTATTTT
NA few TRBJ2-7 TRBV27 CASSLTWPGYEQYF TGTGCCAGCAGTTTAACCTGGCCGGGATACGAGCAGTACTTC
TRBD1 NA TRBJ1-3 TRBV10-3 CAISATGGGLISGNTIYF TGTGCCATCAGCGCTACAGGGGGCGGCCTAATCTCTGGAAACACCATATATTTT
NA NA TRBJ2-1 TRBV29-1 CSVSKDWGLISSYNEQFF TGCAGCGTCTCTAAGGACTGGGGTCTTATAAGCTCCTACAATGAGCAGTTCTTC
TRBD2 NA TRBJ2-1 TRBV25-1 CATGGSSYNEQFF TGTGCCACCGGGGGGTCCTCCTACAATGAGCAGTTCTTC
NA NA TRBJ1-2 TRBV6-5 CASSDTYGYTF TGTGCCAGCAGCGACACCTATGGCTACACCTTC
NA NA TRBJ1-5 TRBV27 CASSSGSYQPQHF TGTGCCAGCAGTTCGGGGTCCTATCAGCCCCAGCATTTT
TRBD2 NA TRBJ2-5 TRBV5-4 CASSSGLDGETQYF TGTGCCAGCAGCTCGGGACTAGATGGAGAGACCCAGTACTTC
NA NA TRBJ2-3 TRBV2 CASYPGLNTGGAQYF TGTGCCAGTTACCCGGGACTCAACACCGGGGGAGCGCAGTATTTT
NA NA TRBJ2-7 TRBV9 CASSVGEGSSYEQYF TGTGCCAGCAGCGTAGGAGAAGGGAGCTCCTACGAGCAGTACTTC
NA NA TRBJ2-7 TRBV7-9 CASSYGPYAEQYF TGTGCCAGCAGCTACGGTCCCTACGCCGAGCAGTACTTC
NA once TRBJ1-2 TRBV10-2 CASSDGGHYGYTF TGCGCCAGCAGCGACGGGGGGCACTATGGCTACACCTTC
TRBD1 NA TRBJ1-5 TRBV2 CASSLGQGSNQPQHF TGTGCCAGCAGTTTGGGACAGGGGAGCAATCAGCCCCAGCATTTT
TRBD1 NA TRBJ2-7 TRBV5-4 CAGGQDSYEQYF TGTGCCGGCGGACAGGACTCCTACGAGCAGTACTTC
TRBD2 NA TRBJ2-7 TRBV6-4 CASIFPGSGGCEQYF TGTGCCAGCATTTTTCCGGGTAGCGGGGGGTGCGAGCAGTACTTC